The T cell receptor beta chain described here comes from a study of cytomegalovirus exposure and HLA in healthy donors. The CDR3 length is 14 residues. Germline V gene data show CDR1 as MNHEY and CDR2 as SMNVEV (reference sequence). Deletions cut 5 bases from V and 5 bases from J, with 15 bases between. Study conclusions and caveats: Later analysis showed most CMV-associated TCR beta chains appearing HLA-restricted. Earlier analysis yielded a pattern in which most TCR beta V segments were productive about 90% or about 30% of the time. Despite most TCR sequences being rare, some public TCRs occurred in many donors.

Primers for the PCR totalled 60 Vbeta and 13 Jbeta. The repertoire was sequenced with immunoSEQ multiplex PCR; TCRdb's copy has only in-frame clones and lacks some. The table includes 160,000 or so clones, roughly four fifths detected once. Concerning this clone: Its specificity is not known.

This TCR derives from a woman in her 40s in good health and CMV-seronegative. The genes are TRBV27 and TRBJ1-2; D gene ambiguous. Sample: PBMCs. DNA of the CDR3: TGTGCCAGCAGTAAACAGCAAACGTGGTATGGCTACACCTTC. This codes for CASSKQQTWYGYTF.